The text below deals with one T cell receptor beta chain. An immunoSEQ assay, version v3.0, was performed at survey level. The assay was immunoSEQ multiplex PCR, and TCRdb's table has in-frame clones only and misses some. The sample records around 9,700 clones, about 81% being singletons. The sample belongs to a study of long-term antiretroviral therapy in people with HIV. Germline assignment: CDR1 MDHEN and CDR2 SYDVKM. The V and J ends lost 3 bases and 6 bases, in that order; junction bases with no gene match: 4. The CDR3 extends over 13 amino acids. This chain links TRBV28 with TRBJ2-7; 8 bases map to TRBD1. The material sequenced was unsorted PBMCs, taken 1.8 years after starting antiretroviral therapy. The sequence was collected from a man in his forties with HIV. The CDR3 here is CASSFRGLREQYF. The CDR3, as DNA: TGTGCCAGCAGTTTCAGGGGGCTACGCGAGCAGTACTTC. Full variable domain (missing parts from reference TRBV28 and TRBJ2-7): DVKVTQSSRYLVKRTGEKVFLECVQDMDHENMFWYRQDPGLGLRLIYFSYDVKMKEKGDIPEGYSVSREKKERFSLILESASTNQTSMYLCASSFRGLREQYFGPGTRLTVT.